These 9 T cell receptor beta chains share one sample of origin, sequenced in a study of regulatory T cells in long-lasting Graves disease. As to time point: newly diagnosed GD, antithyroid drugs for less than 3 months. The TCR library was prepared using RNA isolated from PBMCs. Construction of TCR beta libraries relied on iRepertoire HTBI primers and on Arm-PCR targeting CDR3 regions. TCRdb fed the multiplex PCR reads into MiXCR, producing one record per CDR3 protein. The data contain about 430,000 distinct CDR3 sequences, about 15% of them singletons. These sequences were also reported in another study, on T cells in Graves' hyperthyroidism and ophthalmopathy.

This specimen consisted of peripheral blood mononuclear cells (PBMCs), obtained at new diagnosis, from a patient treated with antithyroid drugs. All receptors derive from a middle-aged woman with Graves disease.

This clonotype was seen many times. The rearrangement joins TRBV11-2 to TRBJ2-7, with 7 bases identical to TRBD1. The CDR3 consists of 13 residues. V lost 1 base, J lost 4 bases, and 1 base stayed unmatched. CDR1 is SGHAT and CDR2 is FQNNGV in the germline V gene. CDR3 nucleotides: TGTGCCAGCAGCTTAGGGGGACAGTACGAGCAGTACTTC. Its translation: CASSLGGQYEQYF.

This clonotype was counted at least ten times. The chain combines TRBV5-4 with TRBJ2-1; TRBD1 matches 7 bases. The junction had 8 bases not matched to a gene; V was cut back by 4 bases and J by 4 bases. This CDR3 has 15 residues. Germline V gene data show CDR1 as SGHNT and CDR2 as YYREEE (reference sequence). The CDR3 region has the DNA TGTGCCAGCAGCCCCGGTAGGGGGCGATACAATGAGCAGTTCTTC. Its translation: CASSPGRGRYNEQFF.

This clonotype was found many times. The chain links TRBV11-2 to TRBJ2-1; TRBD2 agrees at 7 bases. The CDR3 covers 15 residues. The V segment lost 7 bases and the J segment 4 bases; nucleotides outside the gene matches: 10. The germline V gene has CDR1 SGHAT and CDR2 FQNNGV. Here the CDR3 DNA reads TGTGCCAGCACCCCCGGGACTAAGAATTACAATGAGCAGTTCTTC. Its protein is CASTPGTKNYNEQFF. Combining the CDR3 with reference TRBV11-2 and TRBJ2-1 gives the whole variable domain EAGVAQSPRYKIIEKRQSVAFWCNPISGHATLYWYQQILGQGPKLLIQFQNNGVVDDSQLPKDRFSAERLKGVDSTLKIQPAKLEDSAVYLCASTPGTKNYNEQFFGPGTRLTVL.

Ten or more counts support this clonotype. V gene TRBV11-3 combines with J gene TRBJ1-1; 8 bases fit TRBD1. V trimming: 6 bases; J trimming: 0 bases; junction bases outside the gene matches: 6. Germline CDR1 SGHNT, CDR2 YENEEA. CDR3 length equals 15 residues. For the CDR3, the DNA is TGTGCCAGCAGTTCCGGGACAGGCTTGAACACTGAAGCTTTCTTT. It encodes CASSSGTGLNTEAFF.

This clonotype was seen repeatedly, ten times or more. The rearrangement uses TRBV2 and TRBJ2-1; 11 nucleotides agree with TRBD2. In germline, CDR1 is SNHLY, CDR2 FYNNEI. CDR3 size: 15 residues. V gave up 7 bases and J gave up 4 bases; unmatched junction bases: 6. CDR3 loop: CASKPGTSGYNEQFF. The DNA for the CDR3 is TGTGCCAGCAAGCCCGGGACTAGCGGATACAATGAGCAGTTCTTC.

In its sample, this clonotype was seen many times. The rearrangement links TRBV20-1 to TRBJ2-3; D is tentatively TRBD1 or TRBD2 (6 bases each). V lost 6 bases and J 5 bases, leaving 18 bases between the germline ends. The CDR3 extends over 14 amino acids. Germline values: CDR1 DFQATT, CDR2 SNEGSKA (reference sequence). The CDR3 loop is CSAPNAEGGDTQYF. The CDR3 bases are TGCAGTGCCCCGAACGCGGAGGGGGGAGATACGCAGTATTTT.

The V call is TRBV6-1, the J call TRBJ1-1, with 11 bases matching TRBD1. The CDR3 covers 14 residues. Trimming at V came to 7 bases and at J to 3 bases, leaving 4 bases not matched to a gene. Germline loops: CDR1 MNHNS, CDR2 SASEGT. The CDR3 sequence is CASMGQGVYTEAFF. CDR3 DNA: TGTGCCAGCATGGGACAGGGGGTTTACACTGAAGCTTTCTTT.

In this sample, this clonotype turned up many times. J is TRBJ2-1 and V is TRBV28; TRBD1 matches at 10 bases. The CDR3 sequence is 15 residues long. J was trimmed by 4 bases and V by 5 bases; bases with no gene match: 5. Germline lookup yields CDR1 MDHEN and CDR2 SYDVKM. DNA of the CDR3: TGTGCCAGCAGTCCAGGGACAGGGGATTACAATGAGCAGTTCTTC. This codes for CASSPGTGDYNEQFF.

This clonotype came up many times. CDR3 DNA: TGTGCCAGCAGTTTACAAGGGTTCGAGCAGTACTTC. This codes for CASSLQGFEQYF. The chain joins TRBV28 to TRBJ2-7; D is unclear. The CDR3 spans 12 residues. The germline gives CDR1 MDHEN, CDR2 SYDVKM. With 2 bases removed from V and 6 bases from J, the gap between germline ends came to 8 bases.